The rows below give T cell receptor beta chains drawn from one sample of a study of cytomegalovirus exposure and HLA in healthy donors. The repertoire was sequenced with immunoSEQ multiplex PCR; TCRdb's copy has only in-frame clones and lacks some. The table has 95,000 to 150,000 clones, 50% to 80% seen once. The sequenced sample was PBMCs. These receptors came from a woman aged 40-49 years in good health and CMV-seropositive. CDR3s include the opening cysteine and the closing phenylalanine or tryptophan. The D gene is left open where the match is weak. A row's size may be missing; if present it is once, few, many or a size class.

>TRBJ2-3|-|TRBV10-1|-
CASSESAGGPDTQYF
TGCGCCAGCAGTGAGTCGGCGGGTGGACCAGATACGCAGTATTTT
>TRBJ2-6|-|TRBV10-2|-
CASQDNSGANVLTF
TGCGCCAGCCAGGACAACTCTGGGGCCAACGTCCTGACTTTC
>TRBJ2-1|few|TRBV5-1|-
CASSFLYEQFF
TGCGCCAGCAGCTTTCTGTATGAGCAGTTCTTC
>TRBJ2-1|-|TRBV21-1|-
CASSSQKGTSEISYNEQFF
TGTGCCAGCAGTTCCCAGAAAGGGACTAGCGAGATTTCCTACAATGAGCAGTTCTTC
>TRBJ2-7|-|TRBV11-2|TRBD2
CASSPRLAGGRDEQYF
TGTGCCAGCAGCCCCAGACTAGCGGGGGGCCGGGACGAGCAGTACTTC
>TRBJ2-2|few|TRBV5-8|-
CASGQNTGELFF
TGTGCATCAGGCCAGAACACCGGGGAGCTGTTTTTT
>TRBJ1-2|-|TRBV27|-
CASSLGDTRFDGYTF
TGTGCCAGCAGTTTGGGGGACACCCGATTTGATGGCTACACCTTC
>TRBJ2-7|-|TRBV27|TRBD1
CASLGQAYEQYF
TGTGCCAGTCTCGGACAGGCCTACGAGCAGTACTTC
>TRBJ1-5|-|TRBV19|TRBD1
CASIPGQGRGQPQHF
TGTGCCAGTATTCCAGGACAGGGGAGGGGACAGCCCCAGCATTTT
>TRBJ2-7|-|TRBV11-2|TRBD1
CASSLYRGRDNYEQYF
TGTGCCAGCAGCTTGTACAGGGGCCGAGATAACTACGAGCAGTACTTC
>TRBJ1-4|few|TRBV6-5|TRBD1
CASSPLTGGNEKLFF
TGTGCCAGCAGTCCGTTGACAGGGGGCAATGAAAAACTGTTTTTT
>TRBJ2-7|few|TRBV12-5|-
CASVSQGRQYF
TGTGCTAGTGTCTCCCAGGGAAGGCAGTACTTC
>TRBJ1-5|-|TRBV19|-
CASREAYQDQPQHF
TGTGCCAGTAGGGAGGCGTACCAAGATCAGCCCCAGCATTTT
>TRBJ2-7|-|TRBV5-1|-
CASSLGFLSSYEQYF
TGCGCCAGCAGCTTGGGTTTCCTCAGCTCCTACGAGCAGTACTTC
>TRBJ1-4|-|TRBV7-9|-
CASSFTPGGEKLFF
TGTGCCAGCAGCTTTACCCCTGGGGGCGAAAAACTGTTTTTT
>TRBJ1-2|once|TRBV18|TRBD1
CASSPGTVQDYGYTF
TGTGCCAGCTCACCCGGGACAGTTCAAGACTATGGCTACACCTTC
>TRBJ1-5|-|TRBV6-5|-
CASSRDTYSNQPQHF
TGTGCCAGCAGTCGGGACACCTATAGCAATCAGCCCCAGCATTTT
>TRBJ2-5|-|TRBV7-8|-
CASSLGGRRETQYF
TGTGCCAGCAGCTTAGGAGGGCGTCGGGAGACCCAGTACTTC
>TRBJ2-6|-|TRBV27|TRBD1
CASSLVGSGGPSGANVLTF
TGTGCCAGCAGTTTGGTCGGGTCAGGGGGACCCTCTGGGGCCAACGTCCTGACTTTC
>TRBJ2-7|few|TRBV7-6|TRBD2
CASSLVGGGLAGVSYEQYF
TGTGCCAGCAGTCTTGTAGGGGGCGGGCTAGCGGGAGTCTCCTACGAGCAGTACTTC
>TRBJ2-5|-|TRBV19|-
CASSMLPPGRETQYF
TGTGCCAGTAGTATGCTTCCGCCAGGGCGAGAGACCCAGTACTTC
>TRBJ2-5|-|TRBV7-8|TRBD1
CASSTRQGGSRTETQYF
TGTGCCAGCAGCACCAGACAGGGGGGATCGCGTACGGAGACCCAGTACTTC
>TRBJ2-1|-|TRBV5-6|TRBD1
CASSSGQGWVANNEQFF
TGTGCCAGCAGCTCCGGACAGGGGTGGGTCGCTAACAATGAGCAGTTCTTC
>TRBJ2-2|-|TRBV19|TRBD2
CASSSRLAGNTGELFF
TGTGCCAGTAGTAGCAGACTAGCGGGGAACACCGGGGAGCTGTTTTTT
>TRBJ2-7|once|TRBV28|TRBD1
CASTGTAPSYEQYF
TGTGCCAGCACAGGGACAGCACCCTCCTACGAGCAGTACTTC
>TRBJ1-1|few|TRBV6-5|-
CASSYERRATTEAFF
TGTGCCAGCAGTTACGAACGCAGGGCGACCACTGAAGCTTTCTTT
>TRBJ1-5|few|TRBV4-2|TRBD1
CASSQTTGAGQPQHF
TGTGCCAGCAGCCAAACGACAGGGGCCGGTCAGCCCCAGCATTTT
>TRBJ2-1|-|TRBV7-9|TRBD2
CASSLAFPGLAKVNEQFF
TGTGCCAGCAGCTTAGCATTTCCGGGACTAGCGAAGGTAAATGAGCAGTTCTTC
>TRBJ2-7|-|TRBV6-5|-
CASAWTVSSYEQYF
TGTGCCAGTGCCTGGACAGTCAGCTCCTACGAGCAGTACTTC
>TRBJ2-1|-|TRBV5-4|-
CASSPELAGEQFF
TGTGCCAGCAGCCCCGAACTCGCGGGTGAGCAGTTCTTC
>TRBJ2-5|-|TRBV2|TRBD2
CASSENLAGGPGETQYF
TGTGCCAGCAGTGAAAACCTAGCGGGAGGACCCGGGGAGACCCAGTACTTC
>TRBJ1-4|-|TRBV11-3|TRBD1
CASSPMTGAGEKLFF
TGTGCCAGCAGCCCCATGACAGGGGCGGGGGAAAAACTGTTTTTT
>TRBJ1-5|-|TRBV28|-
CASLFARFENQPQHF
TGTGCCAGCCTTTTCGCTCGGTTTGAAAATCAGCCCCAGCATTTT
>TRBJ2-3|-|TRBV28|-
CASSPEGGRKLGDTQYF
TGTGCCAGCAGTCCCGAGGGGGGGAGGAAGCTGGGAGATACGCAGTATTTT
>TRBJ2-7|few|TRBV2|-
CASSAEGIQSGDEQYF
TGTGCCAGCAGTGCGGAGGGGATCCAAAGTGGCGACGAGCAGTACTTC
>TRBJ1-2|few|TRBV27|-
CASSLQGQGNYGYTF
TGTGCCAGCAGTTTACAGGGGCAGGGGAACTATGGCTACACCTTC
>TRBJ2-2|-|TRBV7-9|TRBD2
CASSSPLAGDGPGELFF
TGTGCCAGCAGCTCACCCCTGGCGGGAGACGGGCCCGGGGAGCTGTTTTTT
>TRBJ2-7|once|TRBV30|TRBD1
CAWRETGTTYEQYF
TGTGCCTGGAGGGAGACAGGGACGACCTACGAGCAGTACTTC
>TRBJ2-5|-|TRBV7-9|TRBD2
CASSLIVTSGGVETQYF
TGTGCCAGCAGCTTAATCGTGACTAGCGGGGGGGTAGAGACCCAGTACTTC
>TRBJ1-2|-|TRBV11-3|TRBD1
CASSLRQGGYTF
TGTGCCAGCAGCCTAAGACAGGGCGGCTACACCTTC
>TRBJ2-5|few|TRBV5-4|-
CASSLVGDGQETQYF
TGTGCCAGCAGCTTGGTAGGGGATGGGCAAGAGACCCAGTACTTC
>TRBJ2-7|-|TRBV7-9|TRBD2
CASSSGLAGEYEQYF
TGTGCCAGCAGTTCGGGACTAGCGGGGGAGTACGAGCAGTACTTC
>TRBJ2-1|-|TRBV5-1|-
CASSFGGAYNEQFF
TGCGCCAGCAGCTTCGGCGGGGCCTACAATGAGCAGTTCTTC
>TRBJ1-1|few|TRBV11-3|-
CASSPGARTEAFF
TGTGCCAGCAGCCCCGGTGCGCGCACTGAAGCTTTCTTT
>TRBJ2-7|few|TRBV6-1|-
CASSEWSVRSYEQYF
TGTGCCAGCAGTGAGTGGTCTGTGCGGAGCTACGAGCAGTACTTC
>TRBJ2-7|few|TRBV5-4|TRBD2
CASSGAGTSGTHSYEQYF
TGTGCCAGCAGCGGAGCCGGGACTAGCGGGACCCACTCCTACGAGCAGTACTTC
>TRBJ1-1|-|TRBV4-1|-
CASSQEGTHGGEAFF
TGCGCCAGCAGCCAAGAAGGAACTCACGGGGGTGAAGCTTTCTTT
>TRBJ2-6|-|TRBV6-4|-
CASSPTGTGGANVLTF
TGTGCCAGCAGCCCTACAGGGACGGGTGGGGCCAACGTCCTGACTTTC